The 2 T cell receptor beta chains below come from one sample, sequenced in a study of monozygotic twins with inflammatory bowel disease. Reprocessing the 5' RACE reads, TCRdb reports a single entry for every CDR3 protein and omits DNA. The sample table includes about 450,000 distinct CDR3 sequences. What was sequenced was blood. The origin of the receptors is a human donor with ulcerative colitis or Crohn's disease, or a healthy co-twin of an affected twin (not recorded which).

The V and J genes are TRBV27 and TRBJ2-1; the D call from TCRdb, TRBD1, cannot be confirmed without DNA. Germline assignment: CDR1 MNHEY and CDR2 SMNVEV (reference sequence). This CDR3 is 13 amino acids long. The CDR3 protein is CASSVFRDNEQFF.

CDR3 in amino acids: CASSPSAGYTYEQYF. The J gene is TRBJ2-7, the V gene TRBV6-1; the D call from TCRdb, TRBD2, cannot be confirmed without DNA. Looked up from germline, CDR1 is MNHNS and CDR2 is SASEGT. The CDR3 runs 15 residues.